This T cell receptor beta chain is drawn from a study of cytomegalovirus exposure and HLA in healthy donors. V was cut by 7 bases and J by 8 bases, with 15 bases left in between. The germline V gene has CDR1 LGHNT and CDR2 FRNRAP. The CDR3 is 12 amino acids. This clone turned up a few times. The study ran its PCR with 60 Vbeta and 13 Jbeta primers. Method: immunoSEQ multiplex PCR; TCRdb's copy keeps in-frame clones and lacks some. The profile covers some 65,000 clones, with over 50% appearing a single time and 2.5% to 3.5% taken by the ten largest. The chain has TRBV12-5 and TRBJ2-7; D gene ambiguous. The sequence was collected from a man aged 25 to 45 in good health and CMV-seronegative. The sample consisted of PBMCs. CDR3 loop: CASASPNDKQYF. CDR3 coding DNA: TGTGCTAGTGCCAGTCCTAACGACAAGCAGTACTTC.